A single sample gave rise to the 32 T cell receptor beta chains below, sequenced in a study of human T cells and chemical hapten exposure (dated by TCRdb to about 2021). In the paper's terms, the time point label means: patch test 1, 2 weeks after DPC sensitization. The treatment or condition label here, explained by the study, means: therapeutic diphenylcyclopropenone sensitization with weekly scalp DPC. Library creation used RACE. The sequencing machine was a NextSeq 500. TCRdb reran the public reads through fastp at Q25 and MiXCR, keeping productive beta chains. Each entry merges the rows of one CDR3 protein and shows their most common DNA and genes. Here the sample has 340,000 or so distinct CDR3 sequences; under 9% occur a single time. Of the sample, 8% to 9% is held by the ten largest clones. Source: whole blood, taken in connection with sensitization to the hapten diphenylcyclopropenone (DPC). These TCRs come from a woman aged 18-30 years with alopecia areata. Some clones in this sample may be carry-over from other donors' samples.

Ten or more counts support this clonotype. This rearrangement joins TRBV11-2 to TRBJ2-5, with D perhaps given as TRBD1 or TRBD2 (5 bases each). In germline, CDR1 is SGHAT, CDR2 FQNNGV. The CDR3 has 15 residues. The V gene lost 3 bases and the J gene lost 4 bases, with 15 bases spanning the gap. The DNA for the CDR3 is TGTGCCAGCAGCTTTACCGAGCGAGGGGCAGAGACCCAGTACTTC. Residues: CASSFTERGAETQYF.

Only a few counts were recorded for this clonotype. This chain joins TRBV28 and TRBJ2-3, with TRBD2 as a possible D gene (6 bases). Germline values: CDR1 MDHEN, CDR2 SYDVKM. Deletions cut 6 bases from V and 2 bases from J, with 21 bases between. This CDR3 is built from 17 residues. The CDR3 DNA is TGTGCCAGCAGCCCCCCCGAGGGCGGAGGGCTCACAGATACGCAGTATTTT. Translating it yields CASSPPEGGGLTDTQYF.

The chain recombines TRBV11-2 with TRBJ1-1; 8 nucleotides line up with TRBD1. Trimming took 3 bases from V and 0 from J; bases not matched to a gene: 3. The CDR3 consists of 15 residues. Looked up from germline, CDR1 is SGHAT and CDR2 is FQNNGV. DNA of the CDR3: TGTGCCAGCAGCTTCCGGACAGGGCTGAACACTGAAGCTTTCTTT. This gives the protein CASSFRTGLNTEAFF.

This clonotype was seen ten or more times. The V call is TRBV20-1, the J call TRBJ1-5; no definite D call. This CDR3 is 11 amino acids long. The germline V gene encodes CDR1 DFQATT and CDR2 SNEGSKA (reference sequence). The V end was cut by 5 bases, the J end by 7 bases, with 9 bases between. CDR3 nucleotide sequence: TGCAGTGCTTTGGGGAGCCAGCCCCAGCATTTT. Translation gives CSALGSQPQHF.

The chain joins TRBV11-3 to TRBJ2-3, with a weak D call TRBD2 (6 bases). V lost 5 bases and J 1 base, leaving 13 bases between the germline ends. CDR3 length: 15 amino acids. The germline CDR1 and CDR2 sequences are SGHNT and YENEEA. In DNA, the CDR3 is TGTGCCAGCAGCCCGAGGTCGGGGGGCACAGATACGCAGTATTTT. Encoded protein: CASSPRSGGTDTQYF.

This clonotype was seen ten or more times. This chain links TRBV7-9 with TRBJ1-6, with D perhaps TRBD1 (5 bases). Trimming cost V 0 bases and J 12 bases, with 9 bases left between them. The CDR3 is 13 amino acids. Germline CDR1 reads SEHNR; CDR2 reads FQNEAQ (reference sequence). Here the CDR3 reads CASSLAGAVPLHF. The CDR3 DNA follows: TGTGCCAGCAGCTTAGCCGGGGCGGTACCCCTCCACTTT.

This clonotype was seen a handful of times. At one end the junction does not follow the germline gene, possibly because of a read error. The chain recombines TRBV7-2 with TRBJ2-3, with 10 positions matching TRBD2. Looked up from germline, CDR1 is SGHTA and CDR2 is FQGNSA. The CDR3 covers 17 residues. The DNA for the CDR3 is TGTGCCAGCACCTTACGAGCGGGGGGGTATACCACAGATACGCAGTATTTT. It specifies CASTLRAGGYTTDTQYF. The whole variable domain, filled in from reference TRBV7-2 and TRBJ2-3, reads GAGVSQSPSNKVTEKGKDVELRCDPISGHTALYWYRQSLGQGLEFLIYFQGNSAPDKSGLPSDRFSAERTGGSVSTLTIQRTQQEDSAVYLCASTLRAGGYTTDTQYFGPGTRLTVL.

This clonotype has a count of ten or more. This chain joins TRBV6-6 and TRBJ2-7; 8 bases are shared with TRBD1. The V segment lost 4 bases and the J segment 7 bases; nucleotides outside the gene matches: 3. This CDR3 region has 12 residues. CDR1 and CDR2 from the germline V gene are MNHNY and SVGAGI (reference sequence). The CDR3 here is CASSLQGVEQYF. DNA for the CDR3: TGTGCCAGCAGTTTACAGGGGGTTGAGCAGTACTTC.

V is TRBV3-1 and J is TRBJ2-6; D not certain. Germline V gene data show CDR1 as LGHDT and CDR2 as YNNKEL (reference sequence). V was clipped by 0 bases and J by 1 base, with 10 bases between them. CDR3 length equals 17 residues. In DNA form, the CDR3 reads TGTGCCAGCAGCCAAGATTTTGGAGCATCTGGGGCCAACGTCCTGACTTTC. It encodes CASSQDFGASGANVLTF.

This clonotype was seen a handful of times. V gene TRBV5-1 combines with J gene TRBJ2-3, with a possible D match to TRBD2 (6 bases). The germline V gene encodes CDR1 SGHRS and CDR2 YFSETQ. The V gene lost 4 bases and the J gene lost 4 bases, with 16 bases spanning the gap. This CDR3 contains 15 residues. CDR3 residues: CASSPESRRADTQYF. The DNA of the CDR3 is TGCGCCAGCAGCCCAGAGTCGAGGAGGGCAGATACGCAGTATTTT.

This clonotype was recorded many times. CDR3 nucleotides: TGCGCCAGCAGCCTACTAGCGGGGGGGCTTGGCGGGGAGCTGTTTTTT. Protein product: CASSLLAGGLGGELFF. The chain combines TRBV4-1 with TRBJ2-2, with 13 positions matching TRBD2. The CDR3 runs 16 residues. Germline lookup yields CDR1 MGHRA and CDR2 YSYEKL. V shed 4 bases, J shed 7 bases, and the junction held 6 bases outside the gene matches.

This clonotype was seen a few times. The rearrangement uses TRBV7-2 and TRBJ2-5, with TRBD2 identical over 8 bases. With V trimmed by 3 bases and J by 5 bases, 8 bases remained unmatched. The CDR3 runs 15 residues. Germline V CDR1 and CDR2: SGHTA, FQGNSA. The CDR3 nucleotides read TGTGCCAGCAGCTTTCGGGGGGGCCCAGGGGAGACCCAGTACTTC. Its translation: CASSFRGGPGETQYF.

Many counts were recorded for this clonotype. The chain employs TRBV28 and TRBJ2-5; D is perhaps TRBD1 (6 bases). The CDR3 extends over 12 amino acids. Between the trimmed V and J ends, which lost 9 bases and 0 bases, there was a span of 8 bases. The germline CDR1 and CDR2 sequences are MDHEN and SYDVKM. In DNA, the CDR3 is TGTGCCAGTTCAGGGGACCAAGAGACCCAGTACTTC. Translating it yields CASSGDQETQYF.

Only a few counts were recorded for this clonotype. A much larger clone is a single base away; this may be a read error. The chain combines TRBV10-3 with TRBJ2-6, with D unclear. CDR3 length: 17 residues. Germline CDR1 and CDR2: ENHRY and SYGVKD. V was clipped by 11 bases and J by 0 bases, with 20 bases between them. This chain's CDR3 is CASTPPAVTSGANVLTF. CDR3 bases: TGTGCCTCAACCCCACCGGCGGTGACCTCTGGGGCCAACGTCCTGACTTTC.

In its sample, this clonotype was seen many times. The rearrangement links TRBV12-3 or TRBV12-4 to TRBJ1-2; 10 positions match TRBD1. Germline trimming cut 5 bases from V and 8 bases from J; bases unmatched to any gene: 5. The CDR3 runs 13 residues. Here the CDR3 reads CASSTGQGVGYTF. The DNA of the CDR3 is TGTGCCAGCAGTACTGGACAGGGGGTAGGCTACACCTTC.

This sequence joins TRBV25-1 and TRBJ1-1, with D possibly TRBD1 on 6 matching bases. The CDR3 totals 15 residues. From germline, CDR1 is MGHDK and CDR2 SYGVNS. Deletions cut 4 bases from V and 0 bases from J, with 12 bases between. This CDR3 reads CASSGNGQMNTEAFF. The CDR3 DNA follows: TGTGCCAGCAGTGGAAACGGACAGATGAACACTGAAGCTTTCTTT.

This clonotype was observed many times. This chain links TRBV3-1 with TRBJ2-7; 7 bases are a match to TRBD2. The germline CDR1 and CDR2 sequences are LGHDT and YNNKEL (reference sequence). The length of the CDR3 is 14 residues. V shed 1 base and J 1 base; nucleotides not matched to a gene: 1. The CDR3 nucleotides read TGTGCCAGCAGCCAAGCGCGGGGGTCCTACGAGCAGTACTTC. Protein sequence: CASSQARGSYEQYF.

V and J are TRBV9 and TRBJ2-7; a weak D match, TRBD1 (6 bases). Trimming shortened V by 3 bases and J by 6 bases, and 16 bases separated the two germline ends. Germline V lookup: CDR1 SGDLS, CDR2 YYNGEE. The CDR3 length is 14 residues. The CDR3 sequence is CASSATGTWGEQYF. The CDR3 nucleotides are TGTGCCAGCAGCGCAACAGGGACCTGGGGCGAGCAGTACTTC.

This clonotype occurred many times. This chain uses TRBV7-6 with TRBJ2-3; 9 bases align to TRBD1. The CDR3 has 15 residues. V gave up 5 bases and J gave up 5 bases; unmatched junction bases: 8. CDR1 is SGHVS, CDR2 FNYEAQ, per germline. CDR3 coding DNA: TGTGCCAGCAGCCTAGGGACAGGGAGAAGAGATACGCAGTATTTT. This gives the protein CASSLGTGRRDTQYF.

In this sample, this clonotype turned up many times. The chain combines TRBV18 with TRBJ2-3; D is ambiguous. Germline V gene data show CDR1 as KGHSH and CDR2 as LQKENI. The CDR3 spans 12 residues. Trimming left V 0 bases short and J 5 bases short, with 3 bases between. CDR3 in DNA: TGTGCCAGCTCACCACCGCAAGATACGCAGTATTTT. The encoded protein is CASSPPQDTQYF. The full variable domain, completed using reference TRBV18 and TRBJ2-3, is NAGVMQNPRHLVRRRGQEARLRCSPMKGHSHVYWYRQLPEEGLKFMVYLQKENIIDESGMPKERFSAEFPKEGPSILRIQQVVRGDSAAYFCASSPPQDTQYFGPGTRLTVL.

This chain uses TRBV9 with TRBJ1-2; D is unclear. With 0 bases removed from V and 3 bases from J, the gap between germline ends came to 9 bases. CDR1 and CDR2 from the germline V gene are SGDLS and YYNGEE. This CDR3 region has 14 residues. CDR3 residues: CASSVDIGDYGYTF. The CDR3 nucleotides read TGTGCCAGCAGCGTAGATATAGGAGACTATGGCTACACCTTC.

V is TRBV7-9 and J is TRBJ1-3, with D uncertain. Germline CDR1 is SEHNR and CDR2 is FQNEAQ (reference sequence). V was cut by 5 bases and J by 0 bases, with 17 bases left in between. CDR3 length: 17 amino acids. The DNA for the CDR3 is TGTGCCAGCAGCCGCCTCCAGACGCTGATCTCTGGAAACACCATATATTTT. It encodes CASSRLQTLISGNTIYF. The whole variable domain, remainder taken from reference TRBV7-9 and TRBJ1-3, is DTGVSQNPRHKITKRGQNVTFRCDPISEHNRLYWYRQTLGQGPEFLTYFQNEAQLEKSRLLSDRFSAERPKGSFSTLEIQRTEQGDSAMYLCASSRLQTLISGNTIYFGEGSWLTVV.

The CDR3 loop is CASSGEQGPQPQHF. As DNA, the CDR3 is TGTGCCAGCAGTGGTGAACAGGGGCCTCAGCCCCAGCATTTT. The chain joins TRBV2 to TRBJ1-5; 7 nucleotides match TRBD1. The CDR3 length is 14 residues. V gave up 4 bases and J gave up 6 bases; unmatched junction bases: 6. CDR1 is SNHLY and CDR2 is FYNNEI in the germline V gene.

This clonotype showed up many times. This chain joins TRBV5-4 and TRBJ2-3; TRBD1 might be the D (5 bases). V lost 0 bases, J lost 3 bases, and 8 bases lay in between. The CDR3 sequence is 14 residues long. The V gene's germline CDR1 is SGHNT and CDR2 YYREEE (reference sequence). DNA of the CDR3: TGTGCCAGCAGCTTGGGGGGCCGGACAGATACGCAGTATTTT. Protein sequence: CASSLGGRTDTQYF.

This clonotype was observed a handful of times. V usage is TRBV19 and J usage is TRBJ2-7; possibly TRBD1 or TRBD2 for D (7 bases each). The CDR3 spans 15 residues. Germline CDR1 and CDR2: LNHDA and SQIVND (reference sequence). Trimming left V 6 bases short and J 3 bases short, with 18 bases between. This CDR3 reads CASRPQGGGNYEQYF. In DNA, the CDR3 is TGTGCCAGTAGGCCCCAGGGGGGGGGCAACTACGAGCAGTACTTC.

This rearrangement joins TRBV12-5 to TRBJ1-1; D unclear. Trimming shortened V by 6 bases and J by 1 base, and 12 bases separated the two germline ends. CDR1 and CDR2 (germline): LGHNT, FRNRAP. The CDR3 covers 14 residues. The DNA for the CDR3 is TGTGCTAGTGGCCCCCCGACGGGGAACACTGAAGCTTTCTTT. Encoded protein: CASGPPTGNTEAFF. The complete variable domain, with remaining parts taken from reference TRBV12-5 and TRBJ1-1, reads DARVTQTPRHKVTEMGQEVTMRCQPILGHNTVFWYRQTMMQGLELLAYFRNRAPLDDSGMPKDRFSAEMPDATLATLKIQPSEPRDSAVYFCASGPPTGNTEAFFGQGTRLTVV.

About this clonotype itself: Possible read error: a much larger clone is one base away. V gene TRBV10-2 combines with J gene TRBJ1-2; tentative D call: TRBD1 (5 bases). The CDR3 contains 13 residues. The V gene lost 6 bases and the J gene lost 0 bases, with 8 bases spanning the gap. Germline V lookup: CDR1 WSHSY, CDR2 SAAADI. For the CDR3, the DNA is TGCGCCAGCAGCTGGGGGACTAACTATGGCTACACCTTC. Its protein is CASSWGTNYGYTF.

J is TRBJ1-1 and V is TRBV6-5, with no clear D. Trimming took off 8 bases at V and 4 bases at J, with 20 bases between the two ends. Germline lookup yields CDR1 MNHEY and CDR2 SVGAGI. The length of the CDR3 is 15 residues. The CDR3, as DNA: TGTGCCAGCTCAGTGGTTGGCTCTTCTTCCACTGAAGCTTTCTTT. It codes for CASSVVGSSSTEAFF.

This clonotype has only a few counts. The rearrangement links TRBV2 to TRBJ2-4; 12 nucleotides line up with TRBD2. The germline V gene has CDR1 SNHLY and CDR2 FYNNEI. V lost 4 bases to trimming and J lost 3 bases; unmatched junction nucleotides: 4. This CDR3 region has 16 residues. CDR3 sequence (DNA): TGTGCCAGCAGTGTTCAACTAGCGGGGGGCAAAAACATTCAGTACTTC. Translation gives CASSVQLAGGKNIQYF. The variable domain in full, completed from reference TRBV2 and TRBJ2-4, reads EPEVTQTPSHQVTQMGQEVILRCVPISNHLYFYWYRQILGQKVEFLVSFYNNEISEKSEIFDDQFSVERPDGSNFTLKIRSTKLEDSAMYFCASSVQLAGGKNIQYFGAGTRLSVL.

This clonotype was seen ten or more times. This chain links TRBV4-2 with TRBJ2-7, with unresolved D. The CDR3 contains 14 residues. Between the trimmed V and J ends, which lost 4 bases and 0 bases, there was a span of 10 bases. In germline, CDR1 is LGHNA, CDR2 YNFKEQ. CDR3 sequence: CASSPLSSSYEQYF. CDR3 nucleotides: TGTGCCAGCAGCCCCCTCAGCAGCTCCTACGAGCAGTACTTC.

This clonotype was detected many times. The chain uses TRBV7-9 and TRBJ2-3, with D maybe TRBD1 (5 bases). The V and J ends lost 5 bases and 1 base respectively, with 10 bases between them. This CDR3 comprises 14 residues. Per germline, CDR1 SEHNR and CDR2 FQNEAQ (reference sequence). CDR3 sequence (DNA): TGTGCCAGCAGCAATTCGACAGGCACAGATACGCAGTATTTT. Residues: CASSNSTGTDTQYF.

This clonotype was picked up many times. The chain recombines TRBV12-5 with TRBJ2-2; D may be TRBD1 or TRBD2 (6 bases each). With 9 bases removed from V and 7 bases from J, the gap between germline ends came to 9 bases. CDR3 length equals 11 residues. From germline, CDR1 is LGHNT and CDR2 FRNRAP. The CDR3 loop is CASEGGGELFF. The CDR3 DNA is TGTGCTAGCGAGGGGGGCGGGGAGCTGTTTTTT.